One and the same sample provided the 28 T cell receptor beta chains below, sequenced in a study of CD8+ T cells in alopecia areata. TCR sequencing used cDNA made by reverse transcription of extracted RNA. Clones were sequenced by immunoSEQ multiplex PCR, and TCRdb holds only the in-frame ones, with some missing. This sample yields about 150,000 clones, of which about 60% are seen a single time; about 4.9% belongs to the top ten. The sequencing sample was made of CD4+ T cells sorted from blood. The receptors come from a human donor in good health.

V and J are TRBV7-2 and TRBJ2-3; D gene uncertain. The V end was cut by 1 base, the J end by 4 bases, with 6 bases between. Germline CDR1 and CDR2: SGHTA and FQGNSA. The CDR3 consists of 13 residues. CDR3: CASSLGLSDTQYF. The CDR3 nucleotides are TGTGCCAGCAGCTTAGGACTCTCAGATACGCAGTATTTT.

CDR3 residues: CASSLAVAGGYTF. The CDR3 coding sequence is TGCGCCAGCAGCTTGGCCGTGGCAGGAGGCTACACCTTC. V usage is TRBV5-1 and J usage is TRBJ1-2; D ambiguous. Germline CDR1 reads SGHRS; CDR2 reads YFSETQ. The CDR3 loop spans 13 amino acids. Trimming removed 0 bases at V and 8 bases at J, with 11 bases between.

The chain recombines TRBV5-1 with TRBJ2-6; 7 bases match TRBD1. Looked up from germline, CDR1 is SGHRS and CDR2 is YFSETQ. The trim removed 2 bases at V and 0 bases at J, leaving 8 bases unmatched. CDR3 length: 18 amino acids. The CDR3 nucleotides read TGCGCCAGCAGCTTAACAGGGGCCTGGGGCTCTGGGGCCAACGTCCTGACTTTC. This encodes CASSLTGAWGSGANVLTF.

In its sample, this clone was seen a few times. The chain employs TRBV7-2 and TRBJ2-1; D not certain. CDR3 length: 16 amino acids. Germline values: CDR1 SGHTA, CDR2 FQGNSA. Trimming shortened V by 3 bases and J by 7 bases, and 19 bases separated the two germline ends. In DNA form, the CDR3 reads TGTGCCAGCAGCTTCCCCCGCGGCGGCAACTCGAATGAGCAGTTCTTC. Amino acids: CASSFPRGGNSNEQFF.

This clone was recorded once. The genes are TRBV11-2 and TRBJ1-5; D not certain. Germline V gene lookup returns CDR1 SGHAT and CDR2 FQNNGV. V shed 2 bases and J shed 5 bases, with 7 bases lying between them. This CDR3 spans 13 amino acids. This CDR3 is CASSLNRDQPQHF. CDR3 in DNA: TGTGCCAGCAGCTTAAACCGGGATCAGCCCCAGCATTTT.

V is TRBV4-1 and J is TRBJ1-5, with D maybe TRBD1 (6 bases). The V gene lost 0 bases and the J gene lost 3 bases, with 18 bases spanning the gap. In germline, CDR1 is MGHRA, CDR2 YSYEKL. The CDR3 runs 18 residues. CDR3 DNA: TGCGCCAGCAGCCAAGATCAAGTGGGGGCGCTTTTCAATCAGCCCCAGCATTTT. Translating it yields CASSQDQVGALFNQPQHF.

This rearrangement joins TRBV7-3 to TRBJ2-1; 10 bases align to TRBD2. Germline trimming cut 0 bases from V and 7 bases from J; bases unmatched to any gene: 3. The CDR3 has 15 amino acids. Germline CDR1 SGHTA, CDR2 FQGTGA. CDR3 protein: CASSLTSGRSNEQFF. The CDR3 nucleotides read TGTGCCAGCAGCTTAACTAGCGGGAGGTCGAATGAGCAGTTCTTC. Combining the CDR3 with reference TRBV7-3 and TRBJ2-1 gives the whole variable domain GAGVSQTPSNKVTEKGKYVELRCDPISGHTALYWYRQSLGQGPEFLIYFQGTGAADDSGLPNDRFFAVRPEGSVSTLKIQRTERGDSAVYLCASSLTSGRSNEQFFGPGTRLTVL.

DNA of the CDR3: TGCAGCGTCGGAAGTAGAAGGTACCAAGAGACCCAGTACTTC. Protein: CSVGSRRYQETQYF. This chain links TRBV29-1 with TRBJ2-5; D remains ambiguous. Germline V gene sequence: CDR1 SQVTM, CDR2 ANQGSEA. With 6 bases removed from V and 0 bases from J, the gap between germline ends came to 14 bases. The CDR3 covers 14 residues.

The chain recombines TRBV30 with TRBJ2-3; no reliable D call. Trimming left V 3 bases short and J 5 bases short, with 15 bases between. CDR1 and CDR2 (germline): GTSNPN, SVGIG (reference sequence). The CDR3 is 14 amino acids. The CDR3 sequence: CAWRLEVWGDTQYF. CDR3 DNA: TGTGCCTGGAGACTTGAGGTCTGGGGAGATACGCAGTATTTT.

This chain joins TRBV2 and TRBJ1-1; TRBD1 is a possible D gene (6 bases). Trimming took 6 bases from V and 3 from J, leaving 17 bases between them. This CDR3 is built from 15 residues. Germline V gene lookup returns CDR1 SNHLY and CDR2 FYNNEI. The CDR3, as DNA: TGTGCCAGCAGCGCCCCGGGCAGGGGTGACACTGAAGCTTTCTTT. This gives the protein CASSAPGRGDTEAFF.

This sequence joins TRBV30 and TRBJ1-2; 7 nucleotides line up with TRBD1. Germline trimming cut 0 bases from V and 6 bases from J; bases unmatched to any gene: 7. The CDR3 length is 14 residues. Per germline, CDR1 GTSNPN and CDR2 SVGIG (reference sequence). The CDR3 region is CAWSVSGGTHGYTF. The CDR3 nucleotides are TGTGCCTGGAGTGTTTCAGGGGGAACCCATGGCTACACCTTC.

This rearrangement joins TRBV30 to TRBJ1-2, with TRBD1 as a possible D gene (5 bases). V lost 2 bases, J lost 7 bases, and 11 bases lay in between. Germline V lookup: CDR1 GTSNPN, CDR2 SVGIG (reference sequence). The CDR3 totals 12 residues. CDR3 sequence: CAWSSTGGGYTF. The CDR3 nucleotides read TGTGCCTGGAGTAGTACAGGCGGTGGCTACACCTTC. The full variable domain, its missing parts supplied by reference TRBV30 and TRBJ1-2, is SQTIHQWPATLVQPVGSPLSLECTVEGTSNPNLYWYRQAAGRGLQLLFYSVGIGQISSEVPQNLSASRPQDRQFILSSKKLLLSDSGFYLCAWSSTGGGYTFGSGTRLTVV.

CDR3 DNA: TGTGCCAGCAGTAGGGCCGACGGGTATGAAAAACTGTTTTTT. Amino acid sequence: CASSRADGYEKLFF. The chain couples TRBV6-5 to TRBJ1-4; D is ambiguous. CDR1 is MNHEY and CDR2 is SVGAGI in the germline V gene. The CDR3 loop spans 14 amino acids. The germline V and J ends were trimmed by 5 bases and 6 bases, with 13 bases remaining between them.

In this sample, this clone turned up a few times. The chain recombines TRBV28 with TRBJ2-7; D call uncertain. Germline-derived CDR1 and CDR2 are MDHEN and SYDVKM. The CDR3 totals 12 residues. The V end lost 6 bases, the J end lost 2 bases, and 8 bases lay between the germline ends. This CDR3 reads CASRVAPYEQYF. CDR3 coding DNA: TGTGCCAGCAGGGTGGCCCCCTACGAGCAGTACTTC.

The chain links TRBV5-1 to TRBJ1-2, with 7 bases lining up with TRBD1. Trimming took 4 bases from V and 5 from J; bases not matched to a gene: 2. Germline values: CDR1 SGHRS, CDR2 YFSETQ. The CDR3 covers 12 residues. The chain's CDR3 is CASSQGQYGYTF. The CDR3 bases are TGCGCCAGCAGCCAGGGACAGTATGGCTACACCTTC.

The CDR3 DNA reads as TGCGCCAGCAGCAGGGACATCCCTTCCTACGAGCAGTACTTC. Translated, it gives CASSRDIPSYEQYF. The chain links TRBV5-1 to TRBJ2-7; tentatively, D is TRBD1 (6 bases). V was shortened by 4 bases and J by 1 base, with 12 bases between the two germline ends. From germline, CDR1 is SGHRS and CDR2 YFSETQ. This CDR3 is built from 14 residues.

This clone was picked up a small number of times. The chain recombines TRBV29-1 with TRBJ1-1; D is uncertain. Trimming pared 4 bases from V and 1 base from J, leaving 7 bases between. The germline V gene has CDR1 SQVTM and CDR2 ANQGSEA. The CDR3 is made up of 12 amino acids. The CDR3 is CSVVRANTEAFF. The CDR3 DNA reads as TGCAGCGTTGTGCGGGCGAACACTGAAGCTTTCTTT.

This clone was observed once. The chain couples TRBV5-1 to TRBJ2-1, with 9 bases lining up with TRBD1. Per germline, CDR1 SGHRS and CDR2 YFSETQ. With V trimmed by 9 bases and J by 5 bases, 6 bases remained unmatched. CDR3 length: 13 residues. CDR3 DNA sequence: TGCGCCACTGGACAGGGGTCAGACAATGAGCAGTTCTTC. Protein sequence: CATGQGSDNEQFF.

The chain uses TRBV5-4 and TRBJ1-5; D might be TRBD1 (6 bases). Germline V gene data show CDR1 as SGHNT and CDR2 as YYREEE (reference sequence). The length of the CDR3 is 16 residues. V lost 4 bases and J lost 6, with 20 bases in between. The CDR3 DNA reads TGTGCCAGCAGCCCTGGGGGCCAGGGAATGACTCAGCCCCAGCATTTT. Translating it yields CASSPGGQGMTQPQHF.

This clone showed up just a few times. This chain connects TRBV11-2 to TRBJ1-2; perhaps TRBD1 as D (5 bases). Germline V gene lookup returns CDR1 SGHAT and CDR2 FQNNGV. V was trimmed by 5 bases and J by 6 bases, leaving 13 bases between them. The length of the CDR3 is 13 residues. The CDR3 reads CASSHRQHNGYTF. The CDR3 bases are TGTGCCAGCAGCCACCGACAGCACAATGGCTACACCTTC. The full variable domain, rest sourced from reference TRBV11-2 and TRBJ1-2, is EAGVAQSPRYKIIEKRQSVAFWCNPISGHATLYWYQQILGQGPKLLIQFQNNGVVDDSQLPKDRFSAERLKGVDSTLKIQPAKLEDSAVYLCASSHRQHNGYTFGSGTRLTVV.

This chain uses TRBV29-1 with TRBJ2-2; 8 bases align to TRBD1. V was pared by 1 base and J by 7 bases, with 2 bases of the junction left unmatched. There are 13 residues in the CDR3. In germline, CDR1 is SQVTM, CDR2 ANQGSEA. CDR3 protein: CSVEAGGHGELFF. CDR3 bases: TGCAGCGTTGAAGCAGGGGGCCACGGGGAGCTGTTTTTT.

CDR3 in DNA: TGTGCCTGGAGCGTCAGGGTGGTCCAAGAGACCCAGTACTTC. As protein: CAWSVRVVQETQYF. The genes are TRBV30 and TRBJ2-5; D perhaps matches TRBD1 (5 bases). V dropped 3 bases and J dropped 1 base, with 12 bases sitting between them. The CDR3 is 14 amino acids. Germline V CDR1 and CDR2: GTSNPN, SVGIG (reference sequence).

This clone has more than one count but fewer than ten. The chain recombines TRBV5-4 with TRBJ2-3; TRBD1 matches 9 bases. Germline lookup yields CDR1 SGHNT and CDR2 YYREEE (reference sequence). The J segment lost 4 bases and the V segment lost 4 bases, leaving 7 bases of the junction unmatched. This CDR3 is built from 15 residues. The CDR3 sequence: CASSQGTGRADTQYF. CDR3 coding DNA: TGTGCCAGCAGCCAAGGGACAGGGCGCGCAGATACGCAGTATTTT. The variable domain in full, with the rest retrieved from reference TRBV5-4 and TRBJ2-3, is ETGVTQSPTHLIKTRGQQVTLRCSSQSGHNTVSWYQQALGQGPQFIFQYYREEENGRGNFPPRFSGLQFPNYSSELNVNALELDDSALYLCASSQGTGRADTQYFGPGTRLTVL.

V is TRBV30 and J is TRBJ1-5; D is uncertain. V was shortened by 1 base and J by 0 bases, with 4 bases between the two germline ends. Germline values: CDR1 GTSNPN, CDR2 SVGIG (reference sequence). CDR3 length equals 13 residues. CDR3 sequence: CAWSENSNQPQHF. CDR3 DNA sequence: TGTGCCTGGAGTGAAAATAGCAATCAGCCCCAGCATTTT.

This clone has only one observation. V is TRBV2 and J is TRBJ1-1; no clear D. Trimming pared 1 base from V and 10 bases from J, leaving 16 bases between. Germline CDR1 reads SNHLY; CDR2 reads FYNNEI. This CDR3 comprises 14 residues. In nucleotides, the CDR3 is TGTGCCAGCAGTGAAGTTGGCAGAGGTAATCGAGCTTTCTTT. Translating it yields CASSEVGRGNRAFF.

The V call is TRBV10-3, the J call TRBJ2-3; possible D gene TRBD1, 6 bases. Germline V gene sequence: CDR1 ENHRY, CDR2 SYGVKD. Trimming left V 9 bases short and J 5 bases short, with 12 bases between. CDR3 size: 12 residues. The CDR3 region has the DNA TGTGCCATTAAAAGGGGGTTAGATACGCAGTATTTT. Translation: CAIKRGLDTQYF.

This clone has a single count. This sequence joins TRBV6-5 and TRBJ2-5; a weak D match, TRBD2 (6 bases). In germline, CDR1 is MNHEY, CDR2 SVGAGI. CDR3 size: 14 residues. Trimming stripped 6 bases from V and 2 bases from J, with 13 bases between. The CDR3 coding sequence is TGTGCCAGCAGCACCGGGACTCTACAAGAGACCCAGTACTTC. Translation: CASSTGTLQETQYF.

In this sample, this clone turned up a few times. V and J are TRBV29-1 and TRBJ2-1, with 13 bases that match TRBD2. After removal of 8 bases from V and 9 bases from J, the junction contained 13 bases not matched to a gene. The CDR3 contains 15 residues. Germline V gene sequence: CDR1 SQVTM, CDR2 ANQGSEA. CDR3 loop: CSSQQVLAGGGEQFF. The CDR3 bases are TGCAGCTCCCAGCAAGTACTAGCGGGAGGGGGTGAGCAGTTCTTC.